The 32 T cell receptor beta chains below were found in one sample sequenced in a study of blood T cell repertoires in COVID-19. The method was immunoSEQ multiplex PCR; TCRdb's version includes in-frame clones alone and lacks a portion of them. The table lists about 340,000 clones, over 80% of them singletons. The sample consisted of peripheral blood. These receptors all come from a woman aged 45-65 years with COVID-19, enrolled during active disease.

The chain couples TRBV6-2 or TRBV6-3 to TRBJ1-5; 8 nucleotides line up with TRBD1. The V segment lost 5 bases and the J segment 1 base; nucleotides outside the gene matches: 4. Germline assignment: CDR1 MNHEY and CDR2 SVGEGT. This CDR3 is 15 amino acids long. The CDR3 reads CASSPGGLSNQPQHF. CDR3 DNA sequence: TGTGCCAGCAGTCCAGGGGGCTTGAGCAATCAGCCCCAGCATTTT.

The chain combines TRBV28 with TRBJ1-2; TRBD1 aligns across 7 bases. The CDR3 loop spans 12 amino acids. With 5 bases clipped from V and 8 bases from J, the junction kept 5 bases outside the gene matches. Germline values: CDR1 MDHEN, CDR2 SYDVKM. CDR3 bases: TGTGCCAGCAGTGCAGGGGGGCAGGGCTACACCTTC. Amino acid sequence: CASSAGGQGYTF.

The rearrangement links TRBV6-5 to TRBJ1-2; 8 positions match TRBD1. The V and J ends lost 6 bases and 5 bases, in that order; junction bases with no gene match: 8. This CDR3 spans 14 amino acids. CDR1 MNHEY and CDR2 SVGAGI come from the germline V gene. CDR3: CASRPDRGLYGYTF. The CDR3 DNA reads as TGTGCCAGCAGGCCTGACAGGGGATTATATGGCTACACCTTC.

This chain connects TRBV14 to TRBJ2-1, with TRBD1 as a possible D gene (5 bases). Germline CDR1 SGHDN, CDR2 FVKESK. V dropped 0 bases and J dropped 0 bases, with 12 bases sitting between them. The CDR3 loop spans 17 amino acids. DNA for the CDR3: TGTGCCAGCAGCCAAGATTGGGGCCGACTCTCCTACAATGAGCAGTTCTTC. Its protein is CASSQDWGRLSYNEQFF.

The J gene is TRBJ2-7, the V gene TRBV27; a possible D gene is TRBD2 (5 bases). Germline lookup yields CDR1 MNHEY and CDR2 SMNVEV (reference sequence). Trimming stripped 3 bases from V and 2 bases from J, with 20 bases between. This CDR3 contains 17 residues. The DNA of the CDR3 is TGTGCCAGCAGTTTGAGGGTTGGCCTCTTTTATACCTACGAGCAGTACTTC. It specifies CASSLRVGLFYTYEQYF.

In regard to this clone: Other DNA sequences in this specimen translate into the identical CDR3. The chain's CDR3 is CASSYSGHTEAFF. CDR3 bases: TGTGCCAGCAGTTACTCTGGCCACACTGAAGCTTTCTTT. V usage is TRBV6-5 and J usage is TRBJ1-1; no reliable D call. This CDR3 region has 13 residues. The V end was cut by 0 bases, the J end by 3 bases, with 5 bases between. The germline gives CDR1 MNHEY, CDR2 SVGAGI.

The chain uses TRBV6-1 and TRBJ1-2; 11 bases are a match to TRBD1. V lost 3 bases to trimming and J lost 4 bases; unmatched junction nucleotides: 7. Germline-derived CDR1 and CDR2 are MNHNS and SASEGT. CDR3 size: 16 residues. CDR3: CASSDLDRGLFYGYTF. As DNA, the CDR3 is TGTGCCAGCAGTGACCTGGACAGGGGGCTGTTCTATGGCTACACCTTC.

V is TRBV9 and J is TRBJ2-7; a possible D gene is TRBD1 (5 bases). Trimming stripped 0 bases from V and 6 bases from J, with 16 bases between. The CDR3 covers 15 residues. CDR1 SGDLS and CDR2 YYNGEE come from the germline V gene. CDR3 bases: TGTGCCAGCAGCGTAGGGGGTGAGGTTCAGGGCGAGCAGTACTTC. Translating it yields CASSVGGEVQGEQYF.

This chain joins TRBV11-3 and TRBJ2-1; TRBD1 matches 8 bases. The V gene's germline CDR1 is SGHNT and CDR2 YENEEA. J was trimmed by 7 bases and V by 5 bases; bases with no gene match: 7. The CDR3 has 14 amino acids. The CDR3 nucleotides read TGTGCCAGCAGCCGACAGGGGTCGGAGAATGAGCAGTTCTTC. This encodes CASSRQGSENEQFF.

CDR3 in amino acids: CASSINYEQYF. The CDR3 coding sequence is TGTGCCAGCAGCATAAACTACGAGCAGTACTTC. The rearrangement joins TRBV11-3 to TRBJ2-7; the D is unclear. Deletions cut 5 bases from V and 3 bases from J, with 5 bases between. This CDR3 has 11 amino acids. Germline-derived CDR1 and CDR2 are SGHNT and YENEEA. Full variable domain (outside the CDR3, taken from reference TRBV11-3 and TRBJ2-7): EAGVVQSPRYKIIEKKQPVAFWCNPISGHNTLYWYLQNLGQGPELLIRYENEEAVDDSQLPKDRFSAERLKGVDSTLKIQPAELGDSAVYLCASSINYEQYFGPGTRLTVT.

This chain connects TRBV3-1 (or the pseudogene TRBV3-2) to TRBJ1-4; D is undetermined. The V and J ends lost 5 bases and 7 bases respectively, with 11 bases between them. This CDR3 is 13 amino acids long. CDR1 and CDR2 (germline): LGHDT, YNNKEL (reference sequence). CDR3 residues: CASSRHSLEKLFF. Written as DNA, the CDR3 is TGTGCCAGCAGCAGACACAGCCTTGAAAAACTGTTTTTT.

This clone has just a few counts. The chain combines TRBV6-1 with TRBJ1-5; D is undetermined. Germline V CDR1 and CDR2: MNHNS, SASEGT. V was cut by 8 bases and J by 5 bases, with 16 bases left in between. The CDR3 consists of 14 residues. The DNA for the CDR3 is TGTGCCAGCTATGTTCGGGGAATGGATCAGCCCCAGCATTTT. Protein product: CASYVRGMDQPQHF.

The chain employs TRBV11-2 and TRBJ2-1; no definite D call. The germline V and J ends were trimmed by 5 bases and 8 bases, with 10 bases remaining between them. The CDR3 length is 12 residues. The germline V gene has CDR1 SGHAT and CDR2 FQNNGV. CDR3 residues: CASSPSFDEQFF. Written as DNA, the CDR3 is TGTGCCAGCAGCCCGTCCTTCGATGAGCAGTTCTTC.

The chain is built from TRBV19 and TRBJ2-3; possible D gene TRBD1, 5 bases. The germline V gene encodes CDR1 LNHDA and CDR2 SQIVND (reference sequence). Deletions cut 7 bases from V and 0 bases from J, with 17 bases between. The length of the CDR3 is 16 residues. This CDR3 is CASTPLRQGSTDTQYF. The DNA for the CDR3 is TGTGCCAGTACCCCCTTACGCCAGGGAAGCACAGATACGCAGTATTTT.

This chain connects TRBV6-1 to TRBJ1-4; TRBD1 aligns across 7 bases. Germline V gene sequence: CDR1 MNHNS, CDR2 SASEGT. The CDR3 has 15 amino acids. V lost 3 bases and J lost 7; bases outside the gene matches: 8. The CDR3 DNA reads TGTGCCAGCAGTGAGATTAAGACAGGGAGTGAAAAACTGTTTTTT. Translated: CASSEIKTGSEKLFF.

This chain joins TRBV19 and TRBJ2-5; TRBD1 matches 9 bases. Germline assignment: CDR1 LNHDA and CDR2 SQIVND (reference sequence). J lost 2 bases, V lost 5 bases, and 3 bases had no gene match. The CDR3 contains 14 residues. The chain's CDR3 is CASSFGQGQETQYF. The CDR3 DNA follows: TGTGCCAGTAGTTTTGGACAGGGGCAAGAGACCCAGTACTTC.

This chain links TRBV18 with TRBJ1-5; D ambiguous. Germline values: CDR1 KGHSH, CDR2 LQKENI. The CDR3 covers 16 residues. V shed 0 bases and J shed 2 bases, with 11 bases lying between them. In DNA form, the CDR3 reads TGTGCCAGCTCACCACCTGGAGGTGGAGGCAATCAGCCCCAGCATTTT. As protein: CASSPPGGGGNQPQHF.

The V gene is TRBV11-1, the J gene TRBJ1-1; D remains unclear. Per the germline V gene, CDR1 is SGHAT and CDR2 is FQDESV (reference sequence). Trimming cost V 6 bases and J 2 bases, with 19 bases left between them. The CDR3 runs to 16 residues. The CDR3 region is CASSKPEGGFNTEAFF. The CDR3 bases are TGTGCCAGCAGTAAACCAGAGGGAGGGTTTAACACTGAAGCTTTCTTT.

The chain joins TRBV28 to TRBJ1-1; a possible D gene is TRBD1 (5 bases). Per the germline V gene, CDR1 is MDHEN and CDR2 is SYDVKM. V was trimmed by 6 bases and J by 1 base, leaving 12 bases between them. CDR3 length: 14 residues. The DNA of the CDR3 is TGTGCCAGCAGAGATCCAAGGGGGAACACTGAAGCTTTCTTT. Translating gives CASRDPRGNTEAFF.

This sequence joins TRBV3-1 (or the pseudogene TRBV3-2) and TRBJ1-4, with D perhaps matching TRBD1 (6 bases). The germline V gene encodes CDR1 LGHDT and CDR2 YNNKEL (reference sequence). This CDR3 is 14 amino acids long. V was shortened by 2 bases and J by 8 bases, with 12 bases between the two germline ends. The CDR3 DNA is TGTGCCAGCAGCCAAATGGTGGGGGCCGAAAAACTGTTTTTT. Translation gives CASSQMVGAEKLFF.

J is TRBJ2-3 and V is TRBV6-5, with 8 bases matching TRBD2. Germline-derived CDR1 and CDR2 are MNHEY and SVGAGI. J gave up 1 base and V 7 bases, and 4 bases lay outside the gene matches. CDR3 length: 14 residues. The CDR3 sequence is CASTGLAGTDTQYF. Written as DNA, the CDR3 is TGTGCCAGCACCGGACTAGCTGGCACAGATACGCAGTATTTT.

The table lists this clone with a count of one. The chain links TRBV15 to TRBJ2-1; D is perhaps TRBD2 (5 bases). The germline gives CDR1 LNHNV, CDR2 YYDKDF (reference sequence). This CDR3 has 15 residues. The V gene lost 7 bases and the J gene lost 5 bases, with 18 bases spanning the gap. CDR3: CATNPPGPGDNEQFF. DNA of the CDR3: TGTGCCACCAATCCACCGGGCCCCGGGGACAATGAGCAGTTCTTC.

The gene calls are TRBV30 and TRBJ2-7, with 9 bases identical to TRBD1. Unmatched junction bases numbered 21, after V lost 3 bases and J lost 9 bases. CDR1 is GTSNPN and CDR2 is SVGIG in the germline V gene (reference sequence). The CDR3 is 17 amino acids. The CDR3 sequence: CAWREPGQGSFLVGQYF. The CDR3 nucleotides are TGTGCCTGGAGGGAACCGGGACAGGGTAGTTTTTTAGTTGGGCAGTACTTC.

CDR3 DNA sequence: TGTGCCAGTACCGTAGGGGAGGGGGACTATGGCTACACCTTC. As protein: CASTVGEGDYGYTF. The chain uses TRBV19 and TRBJ1-2; maybe TRBD1 (6 bases). The V gene lost 7 bases and the J gene lost 3 bases, with 15 bases spanning the gap. This CDR3 is 14 amino acids long. CDR1 LNHDA and CDR2 SQIVND come from the germline V gene (reference sequence).

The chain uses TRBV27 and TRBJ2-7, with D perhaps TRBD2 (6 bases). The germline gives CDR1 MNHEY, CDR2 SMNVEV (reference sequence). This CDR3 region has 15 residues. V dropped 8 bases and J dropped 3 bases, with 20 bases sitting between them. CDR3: CASSNPARRDYEQYF. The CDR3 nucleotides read TGTGCCAGCTCAAACCCGGCCCGGAGGGACTACGAGCAGTACTTC.

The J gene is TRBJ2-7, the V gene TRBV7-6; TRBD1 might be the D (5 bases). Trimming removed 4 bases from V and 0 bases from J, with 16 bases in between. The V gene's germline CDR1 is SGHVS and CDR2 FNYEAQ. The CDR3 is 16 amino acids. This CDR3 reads CASSSMRQGSSYEQYF. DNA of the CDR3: TGTGCCAGCAGCTCGATGCGTCAGGGTAGCTCCTACGAGCAGTACTTC.

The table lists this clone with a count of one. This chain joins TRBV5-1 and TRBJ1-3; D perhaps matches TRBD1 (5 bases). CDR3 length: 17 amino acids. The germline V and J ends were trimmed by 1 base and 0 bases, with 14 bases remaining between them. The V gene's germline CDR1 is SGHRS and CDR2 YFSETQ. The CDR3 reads CASSLKGSSPSGNTIYF. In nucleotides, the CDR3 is TGCGCCAGCAGCTTGAAGGGGTCGTCCCCCTCTGGAAACACCATATATTTT.

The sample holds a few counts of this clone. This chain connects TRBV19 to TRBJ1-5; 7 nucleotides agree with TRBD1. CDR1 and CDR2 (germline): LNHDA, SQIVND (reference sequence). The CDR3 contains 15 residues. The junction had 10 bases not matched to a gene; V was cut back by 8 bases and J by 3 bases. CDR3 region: CASVDRAMSNQPQHF. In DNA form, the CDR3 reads TGTGCCAGTGTCGACAGGGCCATGTCCAATCAGCCCCAGCATTTT.

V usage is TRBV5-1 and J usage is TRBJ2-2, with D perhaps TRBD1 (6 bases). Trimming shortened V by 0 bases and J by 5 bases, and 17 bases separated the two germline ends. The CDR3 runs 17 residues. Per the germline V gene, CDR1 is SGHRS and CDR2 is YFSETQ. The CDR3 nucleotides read TGCGCCAGCAGCTTGGCGGTGGGGGCAGGATGGACCGGGGAGCTGTTTTTT. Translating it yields CASSLAVGAGWTGELFF.

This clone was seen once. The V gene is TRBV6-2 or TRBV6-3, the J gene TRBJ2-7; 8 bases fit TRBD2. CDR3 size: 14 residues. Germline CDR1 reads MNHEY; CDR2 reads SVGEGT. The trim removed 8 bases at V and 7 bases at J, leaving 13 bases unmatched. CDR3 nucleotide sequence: TGTGCCAGCCGCCTGTCCGGGAGGGCCGTAGAGCAGTACTTC. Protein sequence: CASRLSGRAVEQYF.

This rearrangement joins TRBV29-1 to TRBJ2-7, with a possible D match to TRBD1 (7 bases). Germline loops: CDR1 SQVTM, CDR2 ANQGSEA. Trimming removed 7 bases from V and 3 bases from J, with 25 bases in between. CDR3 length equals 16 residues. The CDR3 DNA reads TGCAGCGCTGCGGGGTCCAGGACAGGTTCGAACTACGAGCAGTACTTC. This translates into CSAAGSRTGSNYEQYF.

The CDR3 spells CASSLAWDRGANVLTF. The DNA for the CDR3 is TGTGCCAGCAGCTTGGCTTGGGACAGGGGGGCCAACGTCCTGACTTTC. The chain employs TRBV5-5 and TRBJ2-6, with 8 nucleotides matching TRBD1. The CDR3 is 16 amino acids. Germline V gene lookup returns CDR1 SGHKS and CDR2 YYEKEE (reference sequence). V dropped 0 bases and J dropped 4; count of bases not matched to a gene: 3.